Shown below are 28 T cell receptor beta chains from a single sample sequenced in a study of vaccination and CD4 T cells after COVID-19. The Oncomine TCR Beta short-read assay generated sequence data from the DNA of cultured CD4+ T cells. Using its own MiXCR run on the PCR reads, TCRdb lists one record per CDR3 protein. The sample shows roughly 3,900 distinct CDR3 sequences, around 21% of them seen only once. Treatment described: roughly 10-day PBMC culture with coronavirus spike peptide pools or control peptides (ViraFEST assay). No antigens are known for them. Input material: CD4+ T cells from blood, cultured in vitro. These receptor sequences come from a human donor who had recovered from COVID-19.

This clonotype is classed as medium-sized. CDR3 amino acids: CASSPWGSHTDTQYF. CDR3 DNA sequence: TGTGCCAGCTCCCCCTGGGGGTCCCACACAGATACGCAGTATTTT. V usage is TRBV2 and J usage is TRBJ2-3; D is tentatively TRBD1 or TRBD2 (5 bases each). The ends were cut back, 8 bases at V and 2 bases at J, with 17 bases in the middle. This CDR3 region has 15 residues. CDR1 is SNHLY and CDR2 is FYNNEI in the germline V gene.

By its share, this clonotype is medium-sized. The chain combines TRBV7-9 with TRBJ1-1; D call uncertain. CDR1 and CDR2 from the germline V gene are SEHNR and FQNEAQ (reference sequence). The length of the CDR3 is 14 residues. Trimming took off 5 bases at V and 5 bases at J, with 15 bases between the two ends. CDR3 in amino acids: CASSPEGVGTEAFF. In DNA form, the CDR3 reads TGTGCCAGCAGCCCCGAGGGAGTAGGGACTGAAGCTTTCTTT.

By sample share, this clonotype is medium-sized. The chain's CDR3 is CASITGKTQYF. CDR3 sequence (DNA): TGTGCCAGCATAACAGGGAAGACCCAGTACTTC. The chain uses TRBV2 and TRBJ2-5; weak D call: TRBD1 (6 bases). Germline CDR1 reads SNHLY; CDR2 reads FYNNEI. The CDR3 contains 11 residues. Deletions cut 7 bases from V and 6 bases from J, with 9 bases between.

This sequence joins TRBV20-1 and TRBJ2-1, with a weak D call TRBD1 (6 bases). Germline V lookup: CDR1 DFQATT, CDR2 SNEGSKA (reference sequence). Trimming stripped 8 bases from V and 5 bases from J, with 25 bases between. The CDR3 totals 16 residues. The CDR3 DNA sequence: TGCAGTTTAAGAACCCGGGACACAGCGATCCACAATGAGCAGTTCTTC. Protein: CSLRTRDTAIHNEQFF.

V and J are TRBV7-2 and TRBJ2-2; D is perhaps TRBD2 (6 bases). The length of the CDR3 is 15 residues. Germline values: CDR1 SGHTA, CDR2 FQGNSA. Between the trimmed V and J ends, which lost 1 base and 4 bases, there was a span of 10 bases. CDR3 sequence: CASSLGGDLTGELFF. The CDR3 region has the DNA TGTGCCAGCAGCTTAGGGGGGGACCTCACCGGGGAGCTGTTTTTT.

The J gene is TRBJ2-1, the V gene TRBV3-1; 11 bases line up with TRBD2. This CDR3 has 14 residues. J lost 7 bases, V lost 4 bases, and 3 bases had no gene match. Germline lookup yields CDR1 LGHDT and CDR2 YNNKEL (reference sequence). The CDR3 DNA reads as TGTGCCAGCAGCCGGGGACTAGCGGCGAATGAGCAGTTCTTC. Translating gives CASSRGLAANEQFF.

By proportion, this clonotype is medium-sized. The chain couples TRBV7-2 to TRBJ1-3, with unresolved D. This CDR3 has 18 residues. Between the trimmed V and J ends, which lost 5 bases and 0 bases, there was a span of 20 bases. Germline CDR1 and CDR2: SGHTA and FQGNSA. The chain's CDR3 is CASSLTGRLRRSGNTIYF. Here the CDR3 DNA reads TGTGCCAGCAGCCTCACCGGACGGCTACGCCGCTCTGGAAACACCATATATTTT. The variable domain in full, completed from reference TRBV7-2 and TRBJ1-3, reads GAGVSQSPSNKVTEKGKDVELRCDPISGHTALYWYRQSLGQGLEFLIYFQGNSAPDKSGLPSDRFSAERTGGSVSTLTIQRTQQEDSAVYLCASSLTGRLRRSGNTIYFGEGSWLTVV.

This clonotype qualifies as medium-sized. The chain combines TRBV10-1 with TRBJ1-1, with D unresolved. The CDR3 is 13 residues long. Trimming took 2 bases from V and 2 from J, leaving 6 bases between them. Germline CDR1 WNHNN, CDR2 SYGVQD (reference sequence). The CDR3 DNA follows: TGCGCCAGCAGTGAGAGTCTCAACACTGAAGCTTTCTTT. Protein: CASSESLNTEAFF.

CDR3 protein: CASSPGVKYGYTF. The CDR3 DNA is TGTGCCAGCAGTCCCGGGGTCAAGTATGGCTACACCTTC. The chain links TRBV12-3 or TRBV12-4 to TRBJ1-2; D is ambiguous. The CDR3 is 13 amino acids. V was clipped by 5 bases and J by 5 bases, with 12 bases between them.

This clonotype has more than one count but fewer than ten. The chain is built from TRBV20-1 and TRBJ2-2, with 7 bases fitting TRBD1. The CDR3 consists of 14 residues. Unmatched junction bases numbered 4, after V lost 6 bases and J lost 0 bases. Germline V CDR1 and CDR2: DFQATT, SNEGSKA (reference sequence). Here the CDR3 reads CSASGTANTGELFF. CDR3 DNA sequence: TGCAGTGCCTCCGGGACAGCGAACACCGGGGAGCTGTTTTTT.

The chain is built from TRBV20-1 and TRBJ2-5; TRBD1 aligns across 9 bases. The CDR3 loop spans 12 amino acids. V lost 2 bases and J lost 10; bases outside the gene matches: 5. CDR1 DFQATT and CDR2 SNEGSKA come from the germline V gene (reference sequence). Here the CDR3 DNA reads TGCAGTGCTAGAAGGGACAGGGCGAGCCAGTACTTC. Its protein is CSARRDRASQYF.

The chain uses TRBV30 and TRBJ2-5, with D perhaps being TRBD1 or TRBD2 (5 bases each). Trimming took off 1 base at V and 5 bases at J, with 17 bases between the two ends. This CDR3 spans 15 amino acids. Germline V lookup: CDR1 GTSNPN, CDR2 SVGIG (reference sequence). This CDR3 reads CAWSAPRGFDETQYF. CDR3 bases: TGTGCCTGGAGTGCACCGAGGGGCTTCGACGAGACCCAGTACTTC.

The chain uses TRBV27 and TRBJ1-1; D may be TRBD1 (6 bases). The CDR3 consists of 13 residues. Between the trimmed V and J ends, which lost 3 bases and 5 bases, there was a span of 10 bases. Germline V gives CDR1 MNHEY, CDR2 SMNVEV (reference sequence). CDR3 protein: CASSFTGQTEAFF. The CDR3 DNA follows: TGTGCCAGCAGTTTCACAGGGCAGACTGAAGCTTTCTTT.

By share, this clonotype ranks as medium-sized. The genes are TRBV27 and TRBJ1-5; no reliable D call. Between the trimmed V and J ends, which lost 2 bases and 10 bases, there was a span of 12 bases. This CDR3 has 13 residues. Germline CDR1 is MNHEY and CDR2 is SMNVEV (reference sequence). CDR3 region: CASSLRTSSPQHF. The CDR3 DNA follows: TGTGCCAGCAGTTTACGGACCTCGAGTCCCCAGCATTTT.

This sequence joins TRBV30 and TRBJ1-1, with D perhaps matching TRBD1 (6 bases). The CDR3 is 14 amino acids. Germline V gene data show CDR1 as GTSNPN and CDR2 as SVGIG (reference sequence). V was clipped by 4 bases and J by 3 bases, with 15 bases between them. The CDR3 here is CAWTGAPWDTEAFF. Here the CDR3 DNA reads TGTGCCTGGACAGGGGCCCCATGGGACACTGAAGCTTTCTTT. Based on the CDR3 plus reference TRBV30 and TRBJ1-1, the full variable domain is SQTIHQWPATLVQPVGSPLSLECTVEGTSNPNLYWYRQAAGRGLQLLFYSVGIGQISSEVPQNLSASRPQDRQFILSSKKLLLSDSGFYLCAWTGAPWDTEAFFGQGTRLTVV.

A few counts support this clonotype. The rearrangement uses TRBV7-9 and TRBJ2-1; 11 bases align to TRBD2. The length of the CDR3 is 16 residues. Trimming removed 0 bases from V and 8 bases from J; junction bases left unmatched: 6. Germline V gives CDR1 SEHNR, CDR2 FQNEAQ (reference sequence). The CDR3 nucleotides read TGTGCCAGCAGCTTAGCGCAGGGACTAGCGGTGCATGAGCAGTTCTTC. Protein sequence: CASSLAQGLAVHEQFF.

This clonotype came up a few times. This rearrangement joins TRBV5-4 to TRBJ1-6; TRBD1 matches at 10 bases. The CDR3 has 15 amino acids. The germline gives CDR1 SGHNT, CDR2 YYREEE (reference sequence). V shed 4 bases and J 8 bases; nucleotides not matched to a gene: 6. CDR3 DNA: TGTGCCAGCAGCACCGGACAGGGGGATTATTCACCCCTCCACTTT. Translation: CASSTGQGDYSPLHF. The full variable domain, completed using reference TRBV5-4 and TRBJ1-6, is ETGVTQSPTHLIKTRGQQVTLRCSSQSGHNTVSWYQQALGQGPQFIFQYYREEENGRGNFPPRFSGLQFPNYSSELNVNALELDDSALYLCASSTGQGDYSPLHFGNGTRLTVT.

This chain uses TRBV11-3 with TRBJ2-1; TRBD1 is a possible D gene (6 bases). Germline assignment: CDR1 SGHNT and CDR2 YENEEA. The V end was cut by 3 bases, the J end by 0 bases, with 9 bases between. The CDR3 extends over 15 amino acids. The CDR3 is CASSLTGSSYNEQFF. The CDR3 DNA sequence: TGTGCCAGCAGCTTGACAGGTAGCTCCTACAATGAGCAGTTCTTC.

The V gene is TRBV7-2, the J gene TRBJ2-1; 8 nucleotides line up with TRBD2. Losses at the gene ends were 4 bases for V and 9 bases for J; bases not matched to a gene: 11. This CDR3 is built from 15 residues. CDR1 and CDR2 from the germline V gene are SGHTA and FQGNSA. The CDR3 coding sequence is TGTGCCAGCAGCTACCAGAGCGGGGGTTGGGGTGAGCAGTTCTTC. As protein: CASSYQSGGWGEQFF. The full variable domain, completed using reference TRBV7-2 and TRBJ2-1, is GAGVSQSPSNKVTEKGKDVELRCDPISGHTALYWYRQSLGQGLEFLIYFQGNSAPDKSGLPSDRFSAERTGGSVSTLTIQRTQQEDSAVYLCASSYQSGGWGEQFFGPGTRLTVL.

The V and J genes are TRBV20-1 and TRBJ2-5, with 10 positions matching TRBD1. The CDR3 is 15 amino acids. Germline trimming cut 7 bases from V and 2 bases from J; bases unmatched to any gene: 10. Germline CDR1 and CDR2: DFQATT and SNEGSKA (reference sequence). CDR3 bases: TGCAGTGTAAGCGCGCCGGGACAGGGGCAAGAGACCCAGTACTTC. Residues: CSVSAPGQGQETQYF.

As to this clonotype: It may be a read error: a sequence one base away is much more abundant. This chain's CDR3 is CAGTAGGQGIQPQHF. In DNA, the CDR3 is TGTGCCGGCACCGCAGGGGGACAGGGAATTCAGCCCCAGCATTTT. This chain joins TRBV2 and TRBJ1-5; 9 bases are shared with TRBD1. The V and J ends lost 11 bases and 6 bases, in that order; junction bases with no gene match: 14. The CDR3 consists of 15 residues. The germline CDR1 and CDR2 sequences are SNHLY and FYNNEI.

The J gene is TRBJ2-3, the V gene TRBV7-9; 7 bases line up with TRBD2. This CDR3 spans 15 amino acids. V lost 1 base to trimming and J lost 6 bases; unmatched junction nucleotides: 7. Germline V gene data show CDR1 as SEHNR and CDR2 as FQNEAQ (reference sequence). The CDR3 loop is CASSLGTGGSDTQYF. DNA of the CDR3: TGTGCCAGCAGCTTAGGAACGGGGGGATCGGATACGCAGTATTTT.

CDR3 protein: CASSEDWREQFF. CDR3 nucleotides: TGTGCCAGCAGCGAGGATTGGAGGGAGCAGTTCTTC. V and J are TRBV7-9 and TRBJ2-1; tentatively, D is TRBD2 (5 bases). Germline values: CDR1 SEHNR, CDR2 FQNEAQ (reference sequence). V was pared by 5 bases and J by 10 bases, with 12 bases between. CDR3 length equals 12 residues.

The chain employs TRBV9 and TRBJ2-7; TRBD2 matches 9 bases. The CDR3 is made up of 15 amino acids. V gave up 4 bases and J gave up 6 bases; unmatched junction bases: 11. The germline V gene encodes CDR1 SGDLS and CDR2 YYNGEE. The CDR3 spells CASSPRLAAGPEQYF. The CDR3 coding sequence is TGTGCCAGCAGCCCTAGACTAGCGGCGGGTCCCGAGCAGTACTTC.

This clonotype counts as medium-sized. The chain uses TRBV12-3 or TRBV12-4 and TRBJ2-5, with D unresolved. The V gene lost 3 bases and the J gene lost 7 bases, with 6 bases spanning the gap. The CDR3 is 11 amino acids. The CDR3 DNA sequence: TGTGCCAGCAGTTTCGATCGGACCCAGTACTTC. It yields the protein CASSFDRTQYF.

The chain employs TRBV5-6 and TRBJ2-3; tentative D call: TRBD2 (5 bases). V was clipped by 3 bases and J by 6 bases, with 14 bases between them. The CDR3 extends over 14 amino acids. The germline CDR1 and CDR2 sequences are SGHDT and YYEEEE. The CDR3 region is CASSYGGPTDTQYF. In DNA, the CDR3 is TGTGCCAGCAGCTATGGAGGACCCACGGATACGCAGTATTTT.

The rearrangement links TRBV5-1 to TRBJ2-1; D is unresolved. Trimming stripped 0 bases from V and 8 bases from J, with 12 bases between. The CDR3 loop spans 14 amino acids. Germline lookup yields CDR1 SGHRS and CDR2 YFSETQ. The CDR3 DNA is TGCGCCAGCAGCTTGGAATGGGTCCTCCATGAGCAGTTCTTC. Its protein product is CASSLEWVLHEQFF.

By sample fraction, this clonotype is medium-sized. The gene calls are TRBV12-3 or TRBV12-4 and TRBJ2-2; D is ambiguous. Trimming took 6 bases from V and 6 from J, leaving 14 bases between them. The CDR3 extends over 14 amino acids. The CDR3 here is CASSLLLGSGELFF. As DNA, the CDR3 is TGTGCCAGCAGCCTCCTCCTAGGGTCCGGGGAGCTGTTTTTT.